The next 11 T cell receptor beta chains were all read from a single sample in a study of cytotoxic CD8 clonotypes in ibrutinib-treated CLL. The protocol was immunoSEQ multiplex PCR, while the TCRdb copy is restricted to in-frame clones and leaves out a portion. This table holds about 140,000 clones, under 95% found once. The sequences come from PBMCs, collected after 12 months of ibrutinib treatment. Receptor source: a human donor with chronic lymphocytic leukemia.

This clone was seen once. The chain uses TRBV19 and TRBJ1-5; D not certain. CDR3 size: 13 residues. Trimming shortened V by 5 bases and J by 3 bases, and 8 bases separated the two germline ends. Germline CDR1 reads LNHDA; CDR2 reads SQIVND (reference sequence). DNA for the CDR3: TGTGCCAGTAGTGCCGGTATCAATCAGCCCCAGCATTTT. This codes for CASSAGINQPQHF.

The chain links TRBV6-6 to TRBJ2-2, with D tentatively TRBD1 or TRBD2 (5 bases each). Trimming pared 2 bases from V and 16 bases from J, leaving 14 bases between. Germline CDR1 and CDR2: MNHNY and SVGAGI (reference sequence). The CDR3 is 12 amino acids. This CDR3 reads CASSYTGEGRFF. The CDR3, as DNA: TGTGCCAGCAGTTACACGGGCGAGGGGCGGTTTTTT.

This clone has just one count. J is TRBJ1-5 and V is TRBV6-6; 7 nucleotides align to TRBD1. This CDR3 region has 14 residues. The ends lost 6 bases at V and 6 bases at J; junction bases unmatched: 8. The germline gives CDR1 MNHNY, CDR2 SVGAGI (reference sequence). CDR3 amino acids: CASRFDRATQPQHF. The CDR3 DNA reads as TGTGCCAGCAGATTCGACAGGGCGACTCAGCCCCAGCATTTT.

The gene calls are TRBV4-3 and TRBJ1-2; the D gene is possibly TRBD1 (5 bases). This CDR3 contains 13 residues. The germline gives CDR1 LGHNA, CDR2 YSLEER. Trimming pared 0 bases from V and 7 bases from J, leaving 9 bases between. CDR3 loop: CASSQDRGGGYTF. CDR3 bases: TGCGCCAGCAGCCAAGATCGCGGGGGTGGCTACACCTTC.

This CDR3 reads CASSFMATDTQYF. The DNA of the CDR3 is TGTGCCAGCAGCTTTATGGCCACAGATACGCAGTATTTT. The chain couples TRBV7-3 to TRBJ2-3; D gene ambiguous. Germline V gene data show CDR1 as SGHTA and CDR2 as FQGTGA. Trimming took 3 bases from V and 2 from J, leaving 6 bases between them. The CDR3 is 13 amino acids. Together with reference TRBV7-3 and TRBJ2-3, the CDR3 gives the full variable domain: GAGVSQTPSNKVTEKGKYVELRCDPISGHTALYWYRQSLGQGPEFLIYFQGTGAADDSGLPNDRFFAVRPEGSVSTLKIQRTERGDSAVYLCASSFMATDTQYFGPGTRLTVL.

Points on this clone: At one of its ends the junction is not consistent with the germline gene, which may arise from a read error. V is TRBV27 and J is TRBJ2-5; 9 bases align to TRBD2. The CDR3 totals 13 residues. Germline CDR1 is MNHEY and CDR2 is SMNVEV (reference sequence). In DNA, the CDR3 is TGTGCCAGCAGTTTATTCCCTAGCGGGACCGCCCACTTC. Translated, it gives CASSLFPSGTAHF.

J is TRBJ1-1 and V is TRBV6-5; 9 nucleotides match TRBD1. V shed 6 bases, J shed 4 bases, and the junction held 6 bases outside the gene matches. The CDR3 covers 14 residues. Germline-derived CDR1 and CDR2 are MNHEY and SVGAGI. This CDR3 is CASSRDRVGTEAFF. CDR3 bases: TGTGCCAGCAGCCGGGACAGGGTGGGCACTGAAGCTTTCTTT.

The table lists this clone with a count of one. V gene TRBV6-1 combines with J gene TRBJ2-7; D is ambiguous. The CDR3 sequence is 14 residues long. Per the germline V gene, CDR1 is MNHNS and CDR2 is SASEGT. Trimming shortened V by 1 base and J by 7 bases, and 14 bases separated the two germline ends. The CDR3: CASSEVGDSNEQYF. DNA of the CDR3: TGTGCCAGCAGTGAAGTTGGGGATTCGAATGAGCAGTACTTC.

The chain carries TRBV15 and TRBJ2-1, with 10 bases lining up with TRBD2. The V gene end was trimmed by 5 bases and the J gene end by 8 bases; junction bases not matched to a gene: 21. The CDR3 loop spans 19 amino acids. The germline CDR1 and CDR2 sequences are LNHNV and YYDKDF (reference sequence). CDR3 residues: CATSGTQGPSGSFIDEQFF. In DNA form, the CDR3 reads TGTGCCACCAGCGGGACCCAGGGCCCTAGCGGGAGTTTCATCGATGAGCAGTTCTTC.

This chain uses TRBV28 with TRBJ1-2; 8 positions match TRBD1. Germline loops: CDR1 MDHEN, CDR2 SYDVKM. V lost 7 bases to trimming and J lost 0 bases; unmatched junction nucleotides: 16. This CDR3 spans 18 amino acids. CDR3 amino acids: CASIPTGDRPLSNYGYTF. The CDR3 bases are TGTGCCAGCATTCCCACCGGGGACAGGCCGTTATCTAACTATGGCTACACCTTC.

The J gene is TRBJ2-3, the V gene TRBV10-3; 7 nucleotides line up with TRBD1. The CDR3 consists of 11 residues. V shed 8 bases, J shed 5 bases, and the junction held 1 base outside the gene matches. Looked up from germline, CDR1 is ENHRY and CDR2 is SYGVKD. The CDR3 sequence is CAIRTGDTQYF. In nucleotides, the CDR3 is TGTGCCATCCGGACAGGAGATACGCAGTATTTT.